One sample yielded the 18 T cell receptor beta chains listed below, sequenced in a study of T-cell memory formation after mild COVID-19. TCRdb itself ran the 5' RACE reads through MiXCR, one entry per CDR3 protein. The table lists about 620,000 distinct CDR3 sequences, about a sixth of them singletons. The sample comprised PBMCs or a T cell subset sorted from them (not recorded which). The receptors stem from an adult woman who had mild COVID-19 (a few samples of this study predate the infection). Cell type and time point are not known.

The chain carries TRBV5-1 and TRBJ2-5; the D gene is possibly TRBD2 (5 bases). V dropped 2 bases and J dropped 7 bases, with 6 bases sitting between them. This CDR3 is built from 11 residues. The germline V gene has CDR1 SGHRS and CDR2 YFSETQ. The CDR3 region has the DNA TGCGCCAGCAGCTTTGCGGGGACCCAGTACTTC. This encodes CASSFAGTQYF. Variable domain in full (rest from reference TRBV5-1 and TRBJ2-5): KAGVTQTPRYLIKTRGQQVTLSCSPISGHRSVSWYQQTPGQGLQFLFEYFSETQRNKGNFPGRFSGRQFSNSRSEMNVSTLELGDSALYLCASSFAGTQYFGPGTRLLVL.

This chain uses TRBV7-2 with TRBJ2-1; TRBD2 agrees at 7 bases. This CDR3 spans 14 amino acids. J gave up 8 bases and V 1 base, and 5 bases lay outside the gene matches. Germline V gene lookup returns CDR1 SGHTA and CDR2 FQGNSA. This chain's CDR3 is CASSLGGRVDEQFF. DNA for the CDR3: TGTGCCAGCAGCTTAGGAGGGAGGGTCGATGAGCAGTTCTTC. The variable domain in full, completed from reference TRBV7-2 and TRBJ2-1, reads GAGVSQSPSNKVTEKGKDVELRCDPISGHTALYWYRQSLGQGLEFLIYFQGNSAPDKSGLPSDRFSAERTGGSVSTLTIQRTQQEDSAVYLCASSLGGRVDEQFFGPGTRLTVL.

The sample holds a few counts of this clonotype. The rearrangement links TRBV7-9 to TRBJ2-5; 13 nucleotides align to TRBD2. V was clipped by 8 bases and J by 1 base; unmatched bases: 13. This CDR3 is 18 amino acids long. Germline V gives CDR1 SEHNR, CDR2 FQNEAQ (reference sequence). CDR3 in DNA: TGTGCCAGCGACTTGGGGGCACTAGCGGGAGGGTCCCAAGAGACCCAGTACTTC. This codes for CASDLGALAGGSQETQYF.

The chain links TRBV20-1 to TRBJ2-1, with 13 bases aligning to TRBD2. This CDR3 is built from 22 residues. With 5 bases clipped from V and 1 base from J, the junction kept 23 bases outside the gene matches. Germline CDR1 and CDR2: DFQATT and SNEGSKA (reference sequence). CDR3 amino acids: CSAPTGEVPGLAGSVSYNEQFF. The CDR3 nucleotides read TGCAGTGCTCCGACAGGGGAGGTCCCGGGACTAGCGGGAAGCGTATCCTACAATGAGCAGTTCTTC.

This chain links TRBV20-1 with TRBJ2-3, with 10 nucleotides matching TRBD2. This CDR3 spans 15 amino acids. The trim removed 3 bases at V and 4 bases at J, leaving 7 bases unmatched. The germline V gene has CDR1 DFQATT and CDR2 SNEGSKA (reference sequence). The chain's CDR3 is CSARSAGGTPDTQYF. The CDR3 bases are TGCAGTGCTAGGTCAGCGGGAGGGACCCCAGATACGCAGTATTTT.

This clonotype was seen more than once but under ten times. This rearrangement joins TRBV6-2 or TRBV6-3 to TRBJ2-5; D might be TRBD1 (5 bases). This CDR3 is built from 16 residues. The germline V gene encodes CDR1 MNHEY and CDR2 SVGEGT. Trimming removed 2 bases from V and 0 bases from J, with 13 bases in between. CDR3 residues: CASSYGATPYQETQYF. CDR3 in DNA: TGTGCCAGCAGTTACGGGGCAACCCCTTACCAAGAGACCCAGTACTTC.

The CDR3 nucleotides are TGTGCCAGCAGTTATAGGGGGCGCGATAGTGGGACCCAGTACTTC. Amino acids: CASSYRGRDSGTQYF. The chain recombines TRBV28 with TRBJ2-5; 7 bases align to TRBD1. Unmatched junction bases numbered 12, after V lost 4 bases and J lost 7 bases. Per germline, CDR1 MDHEN and CDR2 SYDVKM. The CDR3 has 15 amino acids.

This chain joins TRBV28 and TRBJ1-2, with 9 bases matching TRBD1. CDR1 and CDR2 (germline): MDHEN, SYDVKM. CDR3 size: 15 residues. J was trimmed by 3 bases and V by 5 bases; bases with no gene match: 7. The CDR3 here is CASSADRGVHYGYTF. CDR3 sequence (DNA): TGTGCCAGCAGTGCAGACAGGGGGGTTCACTATGGCTACACCTTC.

This clonotype was observed a few times. The J gene is TRBJ2-7, the V gene TRBV27; D tentatively fits TRBD1 or TRBD2 (7 bases each). The CDR3 runs to 16 residues. Trimming took off 2 bases at V and 0 bases at J, with 14 bases between the two ends. Germline assignment: CDR1 MNHEY and CDR2 SMNVEV (reference sequence). CDR3 residues: CASSLRGRGSSYEQYF. DNA for the CDR3: TGTGCCAGCAGTTTAAGGGGGCGGGGGTCCTCCTACGAGCAGTACTTC.

This clonotype appeared a few times. DNA of the CDR3: TGTGCCACCAGCAGAGCTAGTGGGGCCTACGAGCAGTACTTC. The encoded protein is CATSRASGAYEQYF. The chain has TRBV15 and TRBJ2-7, with no clear D. This CDR3 region has 14 residues. V lost 1 base and J lost 2, with 9 bases in between. Germline assignment: CDR1 LNHNV and CDR2 YYDKDF (reference sequence).

The V and J genes are TRBV7-3 and TRBJ2-7; D is possibly TRBD2 (5 bases). This CDR3 region has 13 residues. Germline CDR1 and CDR2: SGHTA and FQGTGA. Trimming removed 5 bases from V and 3 bases from J, with 11 bases in between. The CDR3 here is CASSENRDYEQYF. In DNA form, the CDR3 reads TGTGCCAGCAGCGAAAACCGGGACTACGAGCAGTACTTC. Drawing the rest from reference TRBV7-3 and TRBJ2-7, the complete variable domain is GAGVSQTPSNKVTEKGKYVELRCDPISGHTALYWYRQSLGQGPEFLIYFQGTGAADDSGLPNDRFFAVRPEGSVSTLKIQRTERGDSAVYLCASSENRDYEQYFGPGTRLTVT.

This clonotype was seen a few times. The rearrangement uses TRBV6-1 and TRBJ2-3, with 12 nucleotides matching TRBD2. The length of the CDR3 is 16 residues. V was pared by 6 bases and J by 2 bases, with 6 bases of the junction left unmatched. Germline CDR1 MNHNS, CDR2 SASEGT. CDR3 protein: CASSGRLAGDTDTQYF. DNA for the CDR3: TGTGCCAGCAGCGGCCGACTAGCGGGGGACACAGATACGCAGTATTTT.

This rearrangement joins TRBV4-1 to TRBJ1-3; D not certain. The germline V gene has CDR1 MGHRA and CDR2 YSYEKL. The V end was cut by 4 bases, the J end by 3 bases, with 19 bases between. The CDR3 has 17 amino acids. The CDR3 DNA reads TGCGCCAGCAGCCTAGGGCCGCACCCCGGAGATGGAAACACCATATATTTT. As protein: CASSLGPHPGDGNTIYF.

J is TRBJ2-7 and V is TRBV6-2 or TRBV6-3; TRBD1 is a possible D gene (6 bases). Germline loops: CDR1 MNHEY, CDR2 SVGEGT. The CDR3 totals 14 residues. The V end lost 8 bases, the J end lost 0 bases, and 14 bases lay between the germline ends. The CDR3 loop reads CASRITGSSYEQYF. CDR3 DNA sequence: TGTGCCAGCCGGATTACAGGGAGCTCCTACGAGCAGTACTTC.

This chain joins TRBV20-1 and TRBJ1-1; 7 bases match TRBD1. The CDR3 length is 14 residues. J lost 0 bases, V lost 3 bases, and 4 bases had no gene match. Germline lookup yields CDR1 DFQATT and CDR2 SNEGSKA (reference sequence). The CDR3 region is CSARTGSMNTEAFF. CDR3 in DNA: TGCAGTGCTAGGACAGGGTCTATGAACACTGAAGCTTTCTTT.

This clonotype has more than one count but fewer than ten. J is TRBJ1-2 and V is TRBV29-1; a possible D gene is TRBD1 (5 bases). Germline loops: CDR1 SQVTM, CDR2 ANQGSEA. The CDR3 runs to 13 residues. Trimming took off 2 bases at V and 8 bases at J, with 15 bases between the two ends. CDR3 bases: TGCAGCGTTGAAACAGGAACAGGTGAAGGCTACACCTTC. This sequence encodes CSVETGTGEGYTF.

This clonotype turned up a few times. The chain uses TRBV3-1 and TRBJ2-1, with 14 bases matching TRBD2. The CDR3 is made up of 17 amino acids. V trimming: 1 base; J trimming: 7 bases; junction bases outside the gene matches: 6. The V gene's germline CDR1 is LGHDT and CDR2 YNNKEL (reference sequence). Here the CDR3 reads CASSQVSGTSGRNEQFF. In DNA, the CDR3 is TGTGCCAGCAGCCAAGTTTCCGGGACTAGCGGGAGAAATGAGCAGTTCTTC.

This clonotype was seen only a few times. The chain joins TRBV7-9 to TRBJ1-1; possible D gene TRBD1, 6 bases. Germline V gene sequence: CDR1 SEHNR, CDR2 FQNEAQ (reference sequence). The V end lost 5 bases, the J end lost 0 bases, and 13 bases lay between the germline ends. This CDR3 has 15 residues. As DNA, the CDR3 is TGTGCCAGCAGCATAGAGGGGGGTCTGAACACTGAAGCTTTCTTT. Amino acids: CASSIEGGLNTEAFF.